The clone carrying this T cell receptor beta chain appeared many times. The antigen remains undetermined. This record comes from a study of read filtering for tumor transcriptome and immune sequencing. Looking at the study overall: The cohort had over 16 men and over twelve women aged about 45 to 80, mean about 70 years. Study-wide results and limits: RNA-seq captured clonotypes less deeply and reliably than IR-seq.

The library was built from approximately 400 ng RNA with molecular barcoded adaptors for alpha/delta and beta/gamma chains. TCRdb reanalysed the reads using MiXCR and keeps one entry per CDR3 protein. Here the sample spans 40,000 or so distinct CDR3 sequences, around 15% being singletons. Germline V gene sequence: CDR1 LNHNV, CDR2 YYDKDF (reference sequence). Deletions cut 0 bases from V and 1 base from J, with 15 bases between. The length of the CDR3 is 17 residues. This TCR was recovered from a donor aged 40 or over with multiple myeloma. The sample was a population of CD138-negative cells sorted from bone marrow. This chain joins TRBV15 and TRBJ1-1, with D tentatively TRBD1 (5 bases). CDR3 coding DNA: TGTGCCACCAGCAGAGAGGGGACTGGGGGTTCGAACACTGAAGCTTTCTTT. It encodes CATSREGTGGSNTEAFF.